This T cell receptor (beta chain) was observed in a study of blood T cell repertoires in COVID-19. Source study methods: Amplification of reference gene primers was used by the study to estimate nucleated cell counts. Libraries were prepared by immunoSEQ multiplex PCR; TCRdb keeps only in-frame clonotypes and omits some of them. D and trimming come from the DNA, and the V and J calls and clone size come from that table. Of approximately 250,000 clones listed, around 87% are singletons. The length of the CDR3 is 20 residues. CDR1 MNHEY and CDR2 SVGEGT come from the germline V gene. V lost 0 bases and J 1 base, leaving 22 bases between the germline ends.

V and J are TRBV6-2 or TRBV6-3 and TRBJ2-1; the D is unclear. The sequence was obtained from a woman in her sixties or seventies with COVID-19, enrolled during active disease. The sample taken for sequencing was peripheral blood. The CDR3 spells CASSYSNSIGEYRSYNEQFF. In DNA, the CDR3 is TGTGCCAGCAGTTACTCGAATAGCATCGGCGAATACCGATCCTACAATGAGCAGTTCTTC.